The rows below give T cell receptor beta chains drawn from one sample of a study of blood T cell repertoires in COVID-19. The repertoire was sequenced with immunoSEQ multiplex PCR; TCRdb's copy has only in-frame clones and lacks some. The data contain about 180,000 clones, about 91% of them singletons. Sequences were obtained from peripheral blood. These receptors were collected from a woman aged 30 to 39 with acute or convalescent COVID-19. Both conserved end residues are part of each CDR3. A D gene is named only where the DNA matches it firmly.

d_call	j_call	v_call	cdr3_aa
NA	TRBJ1-2	TRBV19	CASSMGGKYGYTF
NA	TRBJ2-3	TRBV15	CATSRDWGLSTDTQYF
NA	TRBJ2-1	TRBV5-3	CARSLGRTFHNEQFF
NA	TRBJ2-2	TRBV27	CASSLSSTGELFF
NA	TRBJ2-3	TRBV2	CASSESGTQYF
NA	TRBJ1-5	TRBV12-5	CASGSTVYSNQPQHF
TRBD2	TRBJ2-7	TRBV5-1	CASSLLAGSYEQYF
NA	TRBJ2-7	TRBV7-8	CASSLTGEQYF
NA	TRBJ1-5	TRBV23-1	CASSQSLRKRGYSNQPQHF
TRBD2	TRBJ2-1	TRBV9	CASSPTRLAGSDEQFF
NA	TRBJ2-3	TRBV4-2	CASSQGTAGWTDTQYF
TRBD1	TRBJ2-1	TRBV23-1	CASSQSRGVRDRGKYEQFF
TRBD1	TRBJ2-6	TRBV5-5	CASSYTGGSLSGANVLTF
NA	TRBJ1-1	TRBV5-6	CASSSGNTEAFF
NA	TRBJ2-5	TRBV21-1	CASLQAGPGCQETQYF
NA	TRBJ1-3	TRBV2	CASNGILGNTIYF
NA	TRBJ2-3	TRBV30	CASGLGGTDTQYF
TRBD1	TRBJ1-3	TRBV28	CASNRDRSINTIYF
NA	TRBJ2-1	TRBV6-5	CASSLSGGTYNEQFF
TRBD1	TRBJ1-1	TRBV28	CASSPPDRDHTEAFF
TRBD2	TRBJ2-3	TRBV19	CASSMPGGGGDTQYF
NA	TRBJ2-3	TRBV11-2	CASWIGTYTDTQYF
NA	TRBJ1-6	TRBV6-5	CASSRDNYSPLHF
TRBD1	TRBJ2-5	TRBV5-4	CASSTTGGRETQYF
NA	TRBJ2-2	TRBV2	CAIPGNTGELFF
NA	TRBJ2-3	TRBV5-1	CASSLLRDTQYF
NA	TRBJ1-1	TRBV6-5	CASSRIEAFF
TRBD1	TRBJ1-5	TRBV7-8	CASSFLTGANQPQHF
TRBD1	TRBJ1-2	TRBV5-6	CASSWDRLNYGYTF
NA	TRBJ1-2	TRBV15	CAASLSLSYGYTF
NA	TRBJ1-5	TRBV5-5	CASSLATGDQPQHF
TRBD1	TRBJ2-1	TRBV7-9	CASSLGETGLFF
NA	TRBJ2-4	TRBV28	CASNFGRGIQYF
NA	TRBJ2-2	TRBV7-9	CASSLVVAGLRELFF
TRBD2	TRBJ2-1	TRBV6-5	CASRREGLNEQFF
NA	TRBJ2-3	TRBV19	CASSIDSTGHRSNTQYF
NA	TRBJ1-2	TRBV28	CASTRRQAQFYDGYTF
TRBD1	TRBJ1-1	TRBV28	CASSLGTGNTEAFF
NA	TRBJ1-5	TRBV7-8	CASSLSSGILGSNQPQHF
TRBD1	TRBJ1-5	TRBV11-3	CASSLGQGSNQPQHF
NA	TRBJ2-2	TRBV9	CASSVRTNGGELFF
NA	TRBJ2-1	TRBV9	CASSVGTFDYNEQFF
TRBD2	TRBJ2-1	TRBV12-3/TRBV12-4	CASSGGLDKFF
TRBD1	TRBJ1-2	TRBV2	CASIRQGGYGYTF
NA	TRBJ2-7	TRBV7-8	CASSPQGGLGYEQYF
NA	TRBJ1-6	TRBV28	CASRLEGSNSPLHF
TRBD1	TRBJ2-7	TRBV2	CASRAPGQGMVGGSYEQYF
NA	TRBJ1-6	TRBV30	CAWSVGGEAPLHF
NA	TRBJ1-2	TRBV9	CASSSPQGEFYGYTF
NA	TRBJ2-7	TRBV7-9	CASSSYYEQYF
NA	TRBJ2-4	TRBV14	CASSQGLGNIQYF
NA	TRBJ2-2	TRBV5-1	CASSIRVGELFF
TRBD2	TRBJ2-5	TRBV7-2	CASSLAPGGWETQYF
NA	TRBJ1-2	TRBV4-1	CASSQGQLQGLYGYTF
TRBD1	TRBJ2-7	TRBV5-1	CASSLGDRHYEQYF
NA	TRBJ2-3	TRBV18	CASSPYSSYTQYF
TRBD1	TRBJ1-1	TRBV7-9	CASSFGTGVEAFF